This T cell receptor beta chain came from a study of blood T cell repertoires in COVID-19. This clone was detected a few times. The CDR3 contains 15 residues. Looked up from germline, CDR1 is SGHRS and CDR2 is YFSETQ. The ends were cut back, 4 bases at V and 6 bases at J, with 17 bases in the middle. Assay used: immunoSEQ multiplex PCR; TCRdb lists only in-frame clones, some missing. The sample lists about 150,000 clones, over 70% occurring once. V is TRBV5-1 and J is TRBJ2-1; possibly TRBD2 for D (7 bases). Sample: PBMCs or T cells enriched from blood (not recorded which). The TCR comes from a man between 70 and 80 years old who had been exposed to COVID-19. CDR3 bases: TGCGCCAGCAGCCCCGAAGCGGGACACGGCAATGAGCAGTTCTTC. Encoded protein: CASSPEAGHGNEQFF.